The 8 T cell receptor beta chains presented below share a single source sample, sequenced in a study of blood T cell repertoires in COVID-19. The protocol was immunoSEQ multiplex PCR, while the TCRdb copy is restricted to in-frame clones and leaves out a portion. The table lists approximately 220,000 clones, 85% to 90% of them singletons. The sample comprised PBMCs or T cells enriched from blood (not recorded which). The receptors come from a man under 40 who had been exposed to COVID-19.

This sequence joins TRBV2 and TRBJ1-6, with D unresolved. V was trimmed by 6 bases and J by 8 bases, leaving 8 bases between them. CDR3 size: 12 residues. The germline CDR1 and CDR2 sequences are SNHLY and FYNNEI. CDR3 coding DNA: TGTGCCAGCAGCCTAGTTGATTCACCCCTCCACTTT. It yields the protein CASSLVDSPLHF.

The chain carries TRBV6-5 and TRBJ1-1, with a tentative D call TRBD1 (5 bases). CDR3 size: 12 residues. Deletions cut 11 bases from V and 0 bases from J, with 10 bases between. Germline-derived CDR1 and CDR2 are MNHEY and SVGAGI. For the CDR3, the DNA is TGTGCCTCAGGGCAGGTGAACACTGAAGCTTTCTTT. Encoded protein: CASGQVNTEAFF.

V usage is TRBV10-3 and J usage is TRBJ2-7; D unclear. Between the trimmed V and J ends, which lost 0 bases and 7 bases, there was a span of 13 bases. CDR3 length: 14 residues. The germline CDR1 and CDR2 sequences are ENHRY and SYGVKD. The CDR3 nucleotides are TGTGCCATCAGTGAGTCGTTGAGTATACCGGAGCAGTACTTC. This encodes CAISESLSIPEQYF.

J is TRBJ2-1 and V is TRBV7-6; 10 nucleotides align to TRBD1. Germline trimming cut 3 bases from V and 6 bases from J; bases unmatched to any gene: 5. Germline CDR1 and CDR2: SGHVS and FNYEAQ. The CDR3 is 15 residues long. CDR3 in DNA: TGTGCCAGCAGCTTGGGGACAGGGGAAAGCAATGAGCAGTTCTTC. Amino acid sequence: CASSLGTGESNEQFF.

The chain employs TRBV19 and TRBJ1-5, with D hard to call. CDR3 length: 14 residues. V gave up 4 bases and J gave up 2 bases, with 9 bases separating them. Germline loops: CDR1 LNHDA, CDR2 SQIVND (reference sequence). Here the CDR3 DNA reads TGTGCCAGTAGTACCTCGCAGGGCAATCAGCCCCAGCATTTT. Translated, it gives CASSTSQGNQPQHF.

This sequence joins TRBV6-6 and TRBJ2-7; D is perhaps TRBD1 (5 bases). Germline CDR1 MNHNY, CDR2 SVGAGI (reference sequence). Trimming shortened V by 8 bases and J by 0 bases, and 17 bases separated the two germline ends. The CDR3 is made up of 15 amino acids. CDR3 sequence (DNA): TGTGCCAGCGTCAAGAGAAAGGGGTCCTCCTACGAGCAGTACTTC. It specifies CASVKRKGSSYEQYF.

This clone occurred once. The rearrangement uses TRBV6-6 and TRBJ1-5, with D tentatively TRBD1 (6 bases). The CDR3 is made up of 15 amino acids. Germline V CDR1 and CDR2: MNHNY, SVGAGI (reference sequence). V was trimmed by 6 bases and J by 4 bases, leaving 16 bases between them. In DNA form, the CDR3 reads TGTGCCAGCAGCCCACCGGGACACGGTAATCAGCCCCAGCATTTT. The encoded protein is CASSPPGHGNQPQHF.

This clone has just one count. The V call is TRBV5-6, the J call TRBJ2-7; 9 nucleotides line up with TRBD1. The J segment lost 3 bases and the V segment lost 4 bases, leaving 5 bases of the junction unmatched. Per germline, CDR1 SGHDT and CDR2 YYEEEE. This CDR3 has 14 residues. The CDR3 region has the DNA TGTGCCAGCAGCAAGGGACAGGGATTCTACGAGCAGTACTTC. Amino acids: CASSKGQGFYEQYF.